This T cell receptor beta chain was sequenced during a study of blood T cells in healthy people across ages. Findings of the study overall: The fall in TCR beta diversity per million T cells was roughly linear with age.

Deletions cut 5 bases from V and 1 base from J, with 12 bases between. In germline, CDR1 is DFQATT, CDR2 SNEGSKA (reference sequence). This CDR3 is built from 14 residues. At least 7 million PBMCs were isolated per sample. Using a J-beta primer mix together with a sample-barcoded 5' primer, a second PCR was run for about 6 to 12 cycles. TCRdb re-called the 5' RACE reads through MiXCR, storing one row per CDR3 protein. Of roughly 800,000 distinct CDR3 sequences listed, roughly 60% are singletons. This clonotype was detected many times. Its antigen is undetermined. The origin of this receptor is a man aged 30 to 45 in good health. This chain connects TRBV20-1 to TRBJ2-1; D remains ambiguous. Sequenced: blood. Here the CDR3 DNA reads TGCAGTGCTCTTAGGACGGAATCCTACAATGAGCAGTTCTTC. Translating gives CSALRTESYNEQFF.